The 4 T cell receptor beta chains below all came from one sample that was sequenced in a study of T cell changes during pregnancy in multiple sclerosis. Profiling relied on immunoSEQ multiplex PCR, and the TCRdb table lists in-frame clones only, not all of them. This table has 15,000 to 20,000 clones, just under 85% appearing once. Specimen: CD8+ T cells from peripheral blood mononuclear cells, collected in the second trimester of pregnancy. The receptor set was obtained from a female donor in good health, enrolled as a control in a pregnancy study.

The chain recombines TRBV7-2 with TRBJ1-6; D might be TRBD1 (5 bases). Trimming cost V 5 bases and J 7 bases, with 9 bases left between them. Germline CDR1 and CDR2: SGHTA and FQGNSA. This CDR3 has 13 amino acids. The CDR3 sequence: CASSLAGNSPLHF. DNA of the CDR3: TGTGCCAGCAGCCTTGCAGGGAATTCACCCCTCCACTTT.

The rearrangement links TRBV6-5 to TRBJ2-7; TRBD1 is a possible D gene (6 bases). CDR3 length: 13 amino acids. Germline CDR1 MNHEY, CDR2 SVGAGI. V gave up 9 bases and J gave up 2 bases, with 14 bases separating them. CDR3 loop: CASREDRTYEQYF. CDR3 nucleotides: TGTGCCAGTCGAGAGGACAGAACCTACGAGCAGTACTTC.

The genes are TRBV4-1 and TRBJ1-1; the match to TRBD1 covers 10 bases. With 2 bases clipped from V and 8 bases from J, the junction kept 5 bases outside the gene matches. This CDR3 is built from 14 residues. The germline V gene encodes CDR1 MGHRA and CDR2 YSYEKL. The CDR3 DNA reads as TGCGCCAGCAGCCAAAGCCGGGACAGGGGCGAAGCTTTCTTT. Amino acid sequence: CASSQSRDRGEAFF.

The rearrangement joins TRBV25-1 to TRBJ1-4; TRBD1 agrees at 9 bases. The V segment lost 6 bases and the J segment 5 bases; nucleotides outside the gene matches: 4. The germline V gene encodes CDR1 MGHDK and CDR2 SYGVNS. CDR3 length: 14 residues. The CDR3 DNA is TGTGCCAGCAGACCCGGACAGGGGAATGAAAAACTGTTTTTT. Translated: CASRPGQGNEKLFF.